The entry below describes one TCR beta chain. The treatment here: roughly 20 received Ad26.COV2.S at low or high dose, single or two shots; a few received placebo; per-sample allocation not given. Sampling occurred on day 63 after the first vaccine or placebo injection. Ad26.COV2.S expressed prefusion-stabilized spike from the original Wuhan strain. This record belongs to a study of Ad26.COV2.S vaccination and SARS-CoV-2 variants. Profiled with immunoSEQ multiplex PCR; TCRdb holds only in-frame clones, not every one. The sample has just over 350,000 clones, roughly 85% seen once; the top ten hold roughly 3.3%. The sequence came from a person aged 18-60 years who received the Ad26.COV2.S COVID-19 vaccine or a placebo. The starting material was peripheral blood, obtained in a trial of Ad26.COV2.S vaccine versus placebo.

CDR3: CATSDPTRPTGELFF. The CDR3 nucleotides read TGTGCCACCAGTGATCCGACTAGACCCACCGGGGAGCTGTTTTTT. V gene TRBV24-1 combines with J gene TRBJ2-2; D possibly corresponds to TRBD2 (6 bases). V was pared by 3 bases and J by 4 bases, with 11 bases between. CDR1 and CDR2 from the germline V gene are KGHDR and SFDVKD. The CDR3 has 15 amino acids.